This is a list of T cell receptor beta chains from one sample in a study of blood T cell repertoires in COVID-19. TCRdb keeps only in-frame clones here, not all; method: immunoSEQ multiplex PCR. The table shows about 230,000 clones, with over 70% occurring only once. Sequenced sample: peripheral blood. All receptors derive from a woman of 80 years or more with acute or convalescent COVID-19. Both conserved end residues are part of each CDR3. A D gene is named only where the DNA matches it firmly. Only part of the rows carry a size: once, few, many, or a class if the clone is expanded.

CDR3 protein	CDR3 DNA	clone size	V gene	D gene	J gene
CSVEGQSGQGPYEQYF	TGCAGCGTTGAAGGGCAGTCGGGGCAGGGGCCATACGAGCAGTACTTC	-	TRBV29-1	-	TRBJ2-7
CASTRGLDKETQYF	TGCGCCAGCACCCGGGGACTAGACAAAGAGACCCAGTACTTC	-	TRBV5-1	TRBD2	TRBJ2-5
CASSYKGRQGEQFF	TGTGCCAGCAGTTACAAGGGTAGACAGGGTGAGCAGTTCTTC	-	TRBV6-6	TRBD1	TRBJ2-1
CAIRGRNTDTQYF	TGTGCCATCAGGGGGAGAAACACAGATACGCAGTATTTT	-	TRBV6-5	TRBD1	TRBJ2-3
CASSYSRASLGNTIYF	TGTGCCAGCAGTTACTCGAGGGCCAGTCTAGGAAACACCATATATTTT	once	TRBV6-5	-	TRBJ1-3
CASSPREGKYEQYF	TGTGCCAGCAGCCCACGGGAGGGTAAATACGAGCAGTACTTC	-	TRBV11-1	TRBD2	TRBJ2-7
CASPDRGGGETQYF	TGTGCCAGTCCCGACAGGGGAGGAGGAGAGACCCAGTACTTC	-	TRBV2	TRBD1	TRBJ2-5
CASSLGLVGELFF	TGTGCCAGCAGTTTAGGGCTAGTCGGGGAGCTGTTTTTT	-	TRBV12-3/TRBV12-4	-	TRBJ2-2
CASSVNRQETQYF	TGTGCCAGCAGCGTAAACAGACAAGAGACCCAGTACTTC	-	TRBV7-3	-	TRBJ2-5
CASSYGPYEQYF	TGTGCCAGCAGTTATGGGCCCTACGAGCAGTACTTC	-	TRBV12-3/TRBV12-4	-	TRBJ2-7
CASSRDYVGERPGELFF	TGTGCCAGCAGTCGGGACTACGTCGGGGAGCGTCCCGGGGAGCTGTTTTTT	-	TRBV6-6	TRBD2	TRBJ2-2
CATGQNYGYTF	TGTGCCACGGGACAGAACTATGGCTACACCTTC	-	TRBV28	TRBD1	TRBJ1-2
CASSSTLRRGSYNEQFF	TGTGCCAGCAGCTCTACCTTGAGGCGGGGGTCCTACAATGAGCAGTTCTTC	-	TRBV9	TRBD2	TRBJ2-1
CASSPWGAGGSQETQYF	TGTGCCAGCTCACCATGGGGAGCAGGGGGCTCCCAAGAGACCCAGTACTTC	-	TRBV18	TRBD1	TRBJ2-5
CASSYWGSSGGTEAFF	TGTGCCAGCAGTTACTGGGGCAGCTCAGGGGGCACTGAAGCTTTCTTT	-	TRBV6-5	TRBD1	TRBJ1-1
CASSVGQTGSYEQYF	TGCGCCAGCAGCGTGGGACAGACCGGCTCCTACGAGCAGTACTTC	-	TRBV5-1	TRBD1	TRBJ2-7
CASSLEERRSGYGYTF	TGTGCCAGCAGCCTCGAGGAACGGAGGAGCGGCTATGGCTACACCTTC	-	TRBV4-2	-	TRBJ1-2
CASSDLAASTDTQYF	TGCGCCAGCAGTGATCTAGCAGCTAGCACAGATACGCAGTATTTT	once	TRBV10-1	-	TRBJ2-3
CASSRPSGSTDTQYF	TGTGCCAGCAGCCGACCGTCGGGGTCAACAGATACGCAGTATTTT	-	TRBV7-6	-	TRBJ2-3
CASRFQGGSPLHF	TGTGCCAGCAGATTTCAGGGAGGTTCACCCCTCCACTTT	-	TRBV2	-	TRBJ1-6
CASSQDTGGYNEQFF	TGTGCCAGCAGCCAAGACACAGGGGGCTACAATGAGCAGTTCTTC	once	TRBV3-1/TRBV3-2	TRBD1	TRBJ2-1
CASSPRTGPYEQYF	TGTGCCAGTAGTCCACGGACAGGTCCATACGAGCAGTACTTC	-	TRBV19	TRBD1	TRBJ2-7
CASSFPGLAGGGETQYF	TGTGCCAGCAGCTTCCCGGGCTTAGCGGGAGGAGGAGAGACCCAGTACTTC	-	TRBV7-2	TRBD2	TRBJ2-5
CASSFSDEQYF	TGTGCCAGCAGCTTCTCCGACGAGCAGTACTTC	-	TRBV7-9	-	TRBJ2-7
CASSQEGRTDYNSPLHF	TGTGCCAGCAGCCAAGAGGGCAGAACGGACTATAATTCACCCCTCCACTTT	-	TRBV9	-	TRBJ1-6
CASSQSGTGSYNEQFF	TGCGCCAGCAGTCAGTCCGGGACAGGCTCCTACAATGAGCAGTTCTTC	-	TRBV23-1	TRBD1	TRBJ2-1
CASSLDRGSSGANVLTF	TGTGCCAGCAGCTTGGACAGGGGAAGCTCTGGGGCCAACGTCCTGACTTTC	-	TRBV5-8	TRBD1	TRBJ2-6
CATSRDLKQGTYEQYF	TGTGCCACCAGCAGAGATCTAAAACAGGGTACCTACGAGCAGTACTTC	-	TRBV15	-	TRBJ2-7